This is a list of T cell receptor beta chains from one sample in a study of T cell changes during pregnancy in multiple sclerosis. Profiled with immunoSEQ multiplex PCR; TCRdb holds only in-frame clones, not every one. The data hold some 80,000 clones, with around 90% observed a single time. The material was peripheral blood, obtained before pregnancy. All receptors derive from a female donor with multiple sclerosis, enrolled in a pregnancy study. CDR3s include the opening cysteine and the closing phenylalanine or tryptophan. The D gene is left open where the match is weak. Clone sizes are given selectively: once, few, many, or a class where the clone is expanded.

j_gene	d_gene	v_gene	abundance	CDR3nt	CDR3aa
TRBJ2-3	NA	TRBV4-2	NA	TGTGCCAGCAGCCAAGATAGTACGAGGGGACTCACAGATACGCAGTATTTT	CASSQDSTRGLTDTQYF
TRBJ2-3	TRBD1	TRBV5-1	NA	TGCGCCAGCGGGGCGGGACAGGGCACAGATACGCAGTATTTT	CASGAGQGTDTQYF
TRBJ1-2	TRBD1	TRBV19	NA	TGTGCCAGTAGTAGGGACAGGGGGCCGACGTCTTATGGCTACACCTTC	CASSRDRGPTSYGYTF
TRBJ1-6	TRBD1	TRBV27	NA	TGTGCCAGCAGTGTGACAGGGGAGGGAAATTCACCCCTCCACTTT	CASSVTGEGNSPLHF
TRBJ1-2	NA	TRBV7-9	NA	TGTGCCAGCAGCTTCGGAGAGGATGGTGGCTACACCTTC	CASSFGEDGGYTF
TRBJ2-1	TRBD2	TRBV4-2	NA	TGTGCCAGCAGCCAAGATTACCCCGTAGCGGGGGGCCTCTACAATGAGCAGTTCTTC	CASSQDYPVAGGLYNEQFF
TRBJ2-5	NA	TRBV4-1	once	TGCGCCAGCAGCCCAGGGGGACTAGGATTGAGGGAGACCCAGTACTTC	CASSPGGLGLRETQYF
TRBJ1-2	TRBD1	TRBV28	NA	TGTGCCAGCAGTTTATGGAAGGACAGGGTAGGTGGCTACACCTTC	CASSLWKDRVGGYTF
TRBJ2-7	NA	TRBV7-6	NA	TGTGCCAGCAGCGCAACAGGGTCGAGCTCCTACGAGCAGTACTTC	CASSATGSSSYEQYF
TRBJ1-2	NA	TRBV19	NA	TGTGCCAGTAGTATAAGAGGGATTGCCTATGGCTACACCTTC	CASSIRGIAYGYTF
TRBJ2-1	NA	TRBV6-1	NA	TGTGCCAGCAGTAAATACAGGGCCGGAGATGATGAGCAGTTCTTC	CASSKYRAGDDEQFF
TRBJ2-1	TRBD1	TRBV6-4	NA	TGTGCCAGCAGTGAGGGGGCCGGGACAGGGATTAATGAGCAGTTCTTC	CASSEGAGTGINEQFF
TRBJ2-1	NA	TRBV18	once	TGTGCCAGCCCGTGGGGGGATATGGATATCGATGAGCAGTTCTTC	CASPWGDMDIDEQFF
TRBJ2-2	TRBD2	TRBV7-6	NA	TGTGCCAGCAGCTTAACCCTTCCCGGGGGGGCGAACACCGGGGAGCTGTTTTTT	CASSLTLPGGANTGELFF
TRBJ2-3	TRBD2	TRBV6-5	NA	TGTGCCAGCAGGGGACTAGCGGAGATAACAGATACGCAGTATTTT	CASRGLAEITDTQYF
TRBJ1-5	NA	TRBV10-3	NA	TGTGCCATCAGTGAAGGGGATCAGCCCCAGCATTTT	CAISEGDQPQHF